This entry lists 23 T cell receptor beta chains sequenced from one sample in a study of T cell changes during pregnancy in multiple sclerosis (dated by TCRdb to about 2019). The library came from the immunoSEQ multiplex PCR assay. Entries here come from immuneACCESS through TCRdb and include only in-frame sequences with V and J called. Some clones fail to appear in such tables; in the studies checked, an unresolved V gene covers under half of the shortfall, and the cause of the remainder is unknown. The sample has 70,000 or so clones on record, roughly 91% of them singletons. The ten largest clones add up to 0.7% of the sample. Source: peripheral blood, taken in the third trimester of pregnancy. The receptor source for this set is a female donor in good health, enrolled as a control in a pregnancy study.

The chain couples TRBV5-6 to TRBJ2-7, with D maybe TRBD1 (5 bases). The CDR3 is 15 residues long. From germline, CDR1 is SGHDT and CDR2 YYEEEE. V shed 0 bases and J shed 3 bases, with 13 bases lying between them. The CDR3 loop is CASSLGTGKHYEQYF. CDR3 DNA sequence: TGTGCCAGCAGCTTGGGAACAGGTAAACACTACGAGCAGTACTTC.

CDR3 residues: CASSSGWGRPIGYTF. DNA of the CDR3: TGTGCCAGCAGTTCGGGATGGGGGCGGCCTATCGGCTACACCTTC. The rearrangement links TRBV6-5 to TRBJ1-2, with D maybe TRBD1 (6 bases). Trimming left V 4 bases short and J 8 bases short, with 20 bases between. Germline loops: CDR1 MNHEY, CDR2 SVGAGI. The CDR3 spans 15 residues.

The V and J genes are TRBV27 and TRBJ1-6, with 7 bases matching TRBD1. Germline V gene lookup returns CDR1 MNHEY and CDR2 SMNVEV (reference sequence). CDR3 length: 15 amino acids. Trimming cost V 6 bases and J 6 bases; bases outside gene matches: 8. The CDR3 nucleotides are TGTGCCAGCAGCCACCGACGACAGGGTAATTCACCCCTCCACTTT. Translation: CASSHRRQGNSPLHF.

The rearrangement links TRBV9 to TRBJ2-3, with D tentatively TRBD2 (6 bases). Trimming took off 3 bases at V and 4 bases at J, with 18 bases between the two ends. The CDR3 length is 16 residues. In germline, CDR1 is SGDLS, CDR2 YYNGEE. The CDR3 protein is CASSGEEGAAPDTQYF. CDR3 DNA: TGTGCCAGCAGCGGGGAGGAGGGTGCAGCGCCAGATACGCAGTATTTT.

CDR3 coding DNA: TGTGCCAGCAGTTTCACAGGGGTCCCACAAGAGACCCAGTACTTC. Its translation: CASSFTGVPQETQYF. The chain couples TRBV6-6 to TRBJ2-5, with 7 bases that match TRBD1. The V segment lost 4 bases and the J segment 2 bases; nucleotides outside the gene matches: 7. CDR3 length: 15 residues. Germline lookup yields CDR1 MNHNY and CDR2 SVGAGI (reference sequence).

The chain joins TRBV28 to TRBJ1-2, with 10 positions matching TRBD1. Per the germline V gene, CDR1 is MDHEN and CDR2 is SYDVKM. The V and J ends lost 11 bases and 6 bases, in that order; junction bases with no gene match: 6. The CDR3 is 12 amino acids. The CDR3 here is CAHYDRGHGYTF. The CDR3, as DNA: TGTGCCCACTACGACAGGGGGCATGGCTACACCTTC.

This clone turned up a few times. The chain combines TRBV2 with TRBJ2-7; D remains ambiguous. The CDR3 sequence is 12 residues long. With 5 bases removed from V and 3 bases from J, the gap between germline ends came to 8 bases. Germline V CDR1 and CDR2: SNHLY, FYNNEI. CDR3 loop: CASSLGGYEQYF. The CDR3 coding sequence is TGTGCCAGCAGTCTCGGCGGCTACGAGCAGTACTTC.

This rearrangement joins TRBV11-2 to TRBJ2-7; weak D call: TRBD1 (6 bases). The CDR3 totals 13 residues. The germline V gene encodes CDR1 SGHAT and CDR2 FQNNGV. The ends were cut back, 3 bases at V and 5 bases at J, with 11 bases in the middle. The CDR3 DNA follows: TGTGCCAGCAGCTTTAACAGGGAGAACGAGCAGTACTTC. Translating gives CASSFNRENEQYF. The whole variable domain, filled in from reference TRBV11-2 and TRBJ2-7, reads EAGVAQSPRYKIIEKRQSVAFWCNPISGHATLYWYQQILGQGPKLLIQFQNNGVVDDSQLPKDRFSAERLKGVDSTLKIQPAKLEDSAVYLCASSFNRENEQYFGPGTRLTVT.

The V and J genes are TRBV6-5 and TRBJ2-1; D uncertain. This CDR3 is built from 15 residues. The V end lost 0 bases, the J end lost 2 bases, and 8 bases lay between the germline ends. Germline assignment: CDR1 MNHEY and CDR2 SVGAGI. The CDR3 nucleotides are TGTGCCAGCAGTTACTCCAGCGCCACCTACAATGAGCAGTTCTTC. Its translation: CASSYSSATYNEQFF.

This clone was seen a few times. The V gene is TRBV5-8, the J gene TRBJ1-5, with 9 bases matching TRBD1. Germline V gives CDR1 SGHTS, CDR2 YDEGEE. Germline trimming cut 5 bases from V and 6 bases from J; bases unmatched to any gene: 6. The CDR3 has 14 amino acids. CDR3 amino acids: CASRGQGVTQPQHF. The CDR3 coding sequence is TGTGCCAGCAGGGGACAGGGAGTCACTCAGCCCCAGCATTTT.

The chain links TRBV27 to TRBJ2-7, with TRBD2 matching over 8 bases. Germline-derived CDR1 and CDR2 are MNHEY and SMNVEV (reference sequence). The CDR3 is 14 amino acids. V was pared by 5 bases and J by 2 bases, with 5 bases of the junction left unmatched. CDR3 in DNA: TGTGCCAGCAGTCCAGCGGGAGCTCCCTACGAGCAGTACTTC. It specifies CASSPAGAPYEQYF.

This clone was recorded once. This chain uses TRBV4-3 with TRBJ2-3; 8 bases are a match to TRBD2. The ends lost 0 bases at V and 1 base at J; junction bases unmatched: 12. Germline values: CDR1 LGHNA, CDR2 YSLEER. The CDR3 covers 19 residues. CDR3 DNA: TGCGCCAGCAGCCAAGAACTTAGAAGCGGGAGTGCGGGCACAGATACGCAGTATTTT. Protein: CASSQELRSGSAGTDTQYF.

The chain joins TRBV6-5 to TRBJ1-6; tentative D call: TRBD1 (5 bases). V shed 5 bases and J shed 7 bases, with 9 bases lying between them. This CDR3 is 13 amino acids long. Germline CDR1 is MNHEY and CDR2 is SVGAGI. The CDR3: CASSKGWNSPLHF. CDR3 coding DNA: TGTGCCAGCAGTAAGGGGTGGAATTCACCCCTCCACTTT.

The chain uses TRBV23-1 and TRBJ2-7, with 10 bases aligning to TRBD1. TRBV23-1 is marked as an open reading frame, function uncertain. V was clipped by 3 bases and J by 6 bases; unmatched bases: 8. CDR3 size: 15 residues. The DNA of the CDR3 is TGCGCCAGCAGTCACCGCGGACAGGGGGAGGTCGAGCAGTACTTC. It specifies CASSHRGQGEVEQYF.

In DNA form, the CDR3 reads TGTGCCAGCACCCCCAGGCGGGAGCAAGATACGCAGTATTTT. Translation gives CASTPRREQDTQYF. This chain connects TRBV7-2 to TRBJ2-3; 7 bases line up with TRBD2. Trimming took 7 bases from V and 5 from J; bases not matched to a gene: 9. CDR1 and CDR2 (germline): SGHTA, FQGNSA. CDR3 length: 14 amino acids. Combining the CDR3 with reference TRBV7-2 and TRBJ2-3 gives the whole variable domain GAGVSQSPSNKVTEKGKDVELRCDPISGHTALYWYRQSLGQGLEFLIYFQGNSAPDKSGLPSDRFSAERTGGSVSTLTIQRTQQEDSAVYLCASTPRREQDTQYFGPGTRLTVL.

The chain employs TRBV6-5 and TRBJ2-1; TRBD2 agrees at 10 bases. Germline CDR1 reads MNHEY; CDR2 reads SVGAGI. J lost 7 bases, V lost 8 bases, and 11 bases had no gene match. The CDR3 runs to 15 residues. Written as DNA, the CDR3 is TGTGCCAGCGGGCCTAGCGGGGGCTCCTGGAATGAGCAGTTCTTC. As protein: CASGPSGGSWNEQFF.

Here the CDR3 reads CASSPQTGGAGTEAFF. The CDR3, as DNA: TGTGCCAGCAGCCCCCAGACAGGGGGCGCGGGCACTGAAGCTTTCTTT. The genes are TRBV7-2 and TRBJ1-1, with TRBD1 identical over 10 bases. The junction had 10 bases not matched to a gene; V was cut back by 5 bases and J by 4 bases. This CDR3 spans 16 amino acids. Per the germline V gene, CDR1 is SGHTA and CDR2 is FQGNSA.

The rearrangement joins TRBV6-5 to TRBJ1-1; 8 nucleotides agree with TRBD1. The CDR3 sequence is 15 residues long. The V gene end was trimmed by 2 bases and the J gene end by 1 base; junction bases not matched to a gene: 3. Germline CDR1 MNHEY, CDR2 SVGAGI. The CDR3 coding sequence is TGTGCCAGCAGTTACCAGACAGGGGCGAACACTGAAGCTTTCTTT. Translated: CASSYQTGANTEAFF.

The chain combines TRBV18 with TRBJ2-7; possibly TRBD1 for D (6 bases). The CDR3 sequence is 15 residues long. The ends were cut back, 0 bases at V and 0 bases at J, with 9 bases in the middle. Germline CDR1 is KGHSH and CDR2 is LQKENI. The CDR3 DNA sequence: TGTGCCAGCTCACCACCGGGACAAAGCTCCTACGAGCAGTACTTC. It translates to CASSPPGQSSYEQYF.

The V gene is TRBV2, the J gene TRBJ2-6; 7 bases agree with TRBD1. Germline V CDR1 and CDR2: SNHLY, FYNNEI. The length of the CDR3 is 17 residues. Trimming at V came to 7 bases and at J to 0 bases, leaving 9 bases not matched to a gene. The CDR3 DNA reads TGTGCCAGCACCAGGGACAGTTCGAACTCTGGGGCCAACGTCCTGACTTTC. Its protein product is CASTRDSSNSGANVLTF.

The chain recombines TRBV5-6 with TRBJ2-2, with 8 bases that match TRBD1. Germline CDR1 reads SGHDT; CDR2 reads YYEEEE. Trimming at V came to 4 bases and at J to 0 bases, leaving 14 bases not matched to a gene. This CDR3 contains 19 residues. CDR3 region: CASSALTGALSSNTGELFF. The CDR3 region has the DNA TGTGCCAGCAGCGCCTTGACAGGGGCCTTATCCTCGAACACCGGGGAGCTGTTTTTT.

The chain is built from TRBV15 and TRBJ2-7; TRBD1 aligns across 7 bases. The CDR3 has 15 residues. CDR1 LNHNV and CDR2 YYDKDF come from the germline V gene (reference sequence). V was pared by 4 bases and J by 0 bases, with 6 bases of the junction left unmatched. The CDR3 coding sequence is TGTGCCACCAGCACCCGGGACAGCCTCTCCTACGAGCAGTACTTC. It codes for CATSTRDSLSYEQYF.

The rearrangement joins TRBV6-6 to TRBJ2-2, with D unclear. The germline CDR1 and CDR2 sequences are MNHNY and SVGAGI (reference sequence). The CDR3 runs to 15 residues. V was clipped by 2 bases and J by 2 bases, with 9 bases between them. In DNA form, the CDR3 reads TGTGCCAGCAGTTACGGTCAGGCAAACACCGGGGAGCTGTTTTTT. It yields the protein CASSYGQANTGELFF.